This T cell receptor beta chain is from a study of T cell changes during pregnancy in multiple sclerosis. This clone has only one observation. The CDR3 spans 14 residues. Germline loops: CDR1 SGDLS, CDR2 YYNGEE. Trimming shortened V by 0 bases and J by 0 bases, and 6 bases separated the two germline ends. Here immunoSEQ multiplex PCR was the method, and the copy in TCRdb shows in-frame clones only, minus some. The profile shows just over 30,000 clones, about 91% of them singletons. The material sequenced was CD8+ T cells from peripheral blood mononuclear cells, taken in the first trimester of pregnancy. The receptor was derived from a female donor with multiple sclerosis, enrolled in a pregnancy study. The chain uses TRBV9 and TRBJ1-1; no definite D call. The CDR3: CASSVGGVNTEAFF. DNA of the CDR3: TGTGCCAGCAGCGTAGGCGGTGTGAACACTGAAGCTTTCTTT.